A single sample is the source of the 21 T cell receptor beta chains below, sequenced in a study of cytomegalovirus exposure and HLA in healthy donors (dated 2017 in TCRdb). The library relied on the immunoSEQ multiplex PCR assay. A mixture of 60 forward primers for TCR Vbeta segments and 13 reverse primers for TCR Jbeta segments was used in the multiplex PCR. TCRdb's version of the immuneACCESS table is confined to in-frame rearrangements and falls short of the full clone set. An unresolved V gene accounts for under half of the shortfall where checked; the remainder is of unknown origin. The sample table lists some 90,000 clones, 55% to 75% of them with a count of one. Over 2% of the sample rests with the top ten. Sequenced: PBMCs. The receptors originated from a man aged 45-65 years in good health and CMV-seronegative.

The chain has TRBV21-1 and TRBJ2-3; TRBD1 reflects the table's D call only, with no check against the DNA. TRBV21-1 is marked as a pseudogene. The CDR3 contains 20 residues. This chain's CDR3 is CASSSRGGQGGWEGTDTQYF. For the CDR3, the DNA is TGTGCCAGCAGCTCGAGAGGAGGACAGGGGGGGTGGGAAGGCACAGATACGCAGTATTTT.

The chain uses TRBV2 and TRBJ2-2; D possibly corresponds to TRBD2 (5 bases). Trimming took off 6 bases at V and 6 bases at J, with 26 bases between the two ends. The CDR3 runs 18 residues. The V gene's germline CDR1 is SNHLY and CDR2 FYNNEI. CDR3 DNA sequence: TGTGCCAGCAGCGCGGGCCTTAGGGTCTACTCATTGTCCGGGGAGCTGTTTTTT. Encoded protein: CASSAGLRVYSLSGELFF. Complete variable domain (other parts from reference TRBV2 and TRBJ2-2): EPEVTQTPSHQVTQMGQEVILRCVPISNHLYFYWYRQILGQKVEFLVSFYNNEISEKSEIFDDQFSVERPDGSNFTLKIRSTKLEDSAMYFCASSAGLRVYSLSGELFFGEGSRLTVL.

The V and J genes are TRBV10-1 and TRBJ2-5, with D perhaps TRBD1 (5 bases). CDR1 is WNHNN and CDR2 is SYGVQD in the germline V gene (reference sequence). The germline V and J ends were trimmed by 6 bases and 4 bases, with 9 bases remaining between them. The length of the CDR3 is 12 residues. This CDR3 is CASSRVGETQYF. In DNA, the CDR3 is TGCGCCAGCAGCAGGGTTGGAGAGACCCAGTACTTC.

The genes are TRBV27 and TRBJ2-7; the match to TRBD1 covers 8 bases. J lost 2 bases, V lost 3 bases, and 3 bases had no gene match. Germline V CDR1 and CDR2: MNHEY, SMNVEV (reference sequence). The CDR3 length is 14 residues. The CDR3 DNA reads as TGTGCCAGCAGTTTCCGGGACAGGCCCTACGAGCAGTACTTC. Translated: CASSFRDRPYEQYF.

The chain recombines TRBV7-9 with TRBJ1-1; D uncertain. Germline CDR1 and CDR2: SEHNR and FQNEAQ (reference sequence). The ends were cut back, 4 bases at V and 7 bases at J, with 10 bases in the middle. This CDR3 has 12 amino acids. Here the CDR3 reads CASSWGESEAFF. The CDR3 DNA follows: TGTGCCAGCAGCTGGGGAGAGAGTGAAGCTTTCTTT.

Notes on this clone: One junction end does not reproduce the germline sequence, and a read error may be involved. This CDR3 is also generated by other DNA sequences in the sample. The J gene is TRBJ1-2, the V gene TRBV5-1; 7 nucleotides agree with TRBD1. CDR1 and CDR2 from the germline V gene are SGHRS and YFSETQ. The CDR3 covers 14 residues. CDR3 region: CASSLTGDGYGYTF. CDR3 bases: TGCGCCAGTAGCTTAACAGGGGACGGGTATGGCTACACCTTC.

This rearrangement joins TRBV7-2 to TRBJ2-7; a possible D gene is TRBD1 (6 bases). CDR3 size: 14 residues. The V gene lost 2 bases and the J gene lost 6 bases, with 14 bases spanning the gap. Germline CDR1 and CDR2: SGHTA and FQGNSA. The CDR3 nucleotides read TGTGCCAGCAGCTTACGGCAGGGGTTGGGCGAGCAGTACTTC. This codes for CASSLRQGLGEQYF.

This clone was seen a handful of times. This rearrangement joins TRBV2 to TRBJ2-5, with D perhaps TRBD1 (6 bases). Trimming took off 8 bases at V and 5 bases at J, with 18 bases between the two ends. The CDR3 runs to 14 residues. Germline V gene lookup returns CDR1 SNHLY and CDR2 FYNNEI. This chain's CDR3 is CASAPGLRGETQYF. The CDR3 region has the DNA TGTGCCAGCGCACCGGGGCTAAGGGGGGAGACCCAGTACTTC. The full variable domain, completed using reference TRBV2 and TRBJ2-5, is EPEVTQTPSHQVTQMGQEVILRCVPISNHLYFYWYRQILGQKVEFLVSFYNNEISEKSEIFDDQFSVERPDGSNFTLKIRSTKLEDSAMYFCASAPGLRGETQYFGPGTRLLVL.

This chain uses TRBV7-9 with TRBJ1-1; 7 positions agree with TRBD1. The V segment lost 4 bases and the J segment 5 bases; nucleotides outside the gene matches: 7. Germline V CDR1 and CDR2: SEHNR, FQNEAQ (reference sequence). The CDR3 sequence is 14 residues long. In nucleotides, the CDR3 is TGTGCCAGCAGCTCGGGGCAGGGGGAAACTGAAGCTTTCTTT. This gives the protein CASSSGQGETEAFF.

The CDR3 is CATLDRGMNEQFF. For the CDR3, the DNA is TGTGCCACCCTGGACAGGGGGATGAATGAGCAGTTCTTC. J is TRBJ2-1 and V is TRBV2; 10 nucleotides match TRBD1. The V and J ends lost 10 bases and 7 bases, in that order; junction bases with no gene match: 7. The CDR3 contains 13 residues. Germline-derived CDR1 and CDR2 are SNHLY and FYNNEI.

This chain uses TRBV6-1 with TRBJ1-5, with a tentative D call TRBD1 (5 bases). Germline V gives CDR1 MNHNS, CDR2 SASEGT. V lost 11 bases to trimming and J lost 3 bases, with 14 bases between them. CDR3 size: 13 residues. The CDR3 region is CAGTGDSNQPQHF. The CDR3 bases are TGTGCCGGGACCGGGGACTCCAATCAGCCCCAGCATTTT.

The V call is TRBV28, the J call TRBJ2-1, with 13 bases matching TRBD2. Germline loops: CDR1 MDHEN, CDR2 SYDVKM. This CDR3 is built from 16 residues. The V segment lost 6 bases and the J segment 4 bases; nucleotides outside the gene matches: 6. The CDR3 DNA reads TGTGCCAGCAGGTCGACTAGCGGGGGGTTTTACAATGAGCAGTTCTTC. Translating it yields CASRSTSGGFYNEQFF.

This chain joins TRBV6-5 and TRBJ1-2; TRBD1 agrees at 12 bases. After removal of 4 bases from V and 4 bases from J, the junction contained 7 bases not matched to a gene. Germline values: CDR1 MNHEY, CDR2 SVGAGI. The CDR3 has 16 amino acids. The DNA for the CDR3 is TGTGCCAGCAGTTGGGACAGGGGGCGAGGAGTCTATGGCTACACCTTC. Amino acids: CASSWDRGRGVYGYTF.

The V gene is TRBV19, the J gene TRBJ1-1; no clear D. With 3 bases removed from V and 5 bases from J, the gap between germline ends came to 16 bases. Germline V CDR1 and CDR2: LNHDA, SQIVND (reference sequence). The CDR3 spans 15 residues. The CDR3 bases are TGTGCCAGTAGTATGGGAAGGTTCTCGGGGACTGAAGCTTTCTTT. It specifies CASSMGRFSGTEAFF.

The chain carries TRBV5-8 and TRBJ2-1; no definite D call. Per germline, CDR1 SGHTS and CDR2 YDEGEE. The V gene lost 2 bases and the J gene lost 0 bases, with 12 bases spanning the gap. The length of the CDR3 is 16 residues. DNA for the CDR3: TGTGCCAGCAGCTTTCTTTCCAAGAGCTCCTACAATGAGCAGTTCTTC. Translating gives CASSFLSKSSYNEQFF. The full variable domain, with the rest looked up from reference TRBV5-8 and TRBJ2-1, is EAGVTQSPTHLIKTRGQQATLRCSPISGHTSVYWYQQALGLGLQFLLWYDEGEERNRGNFPPRFSGRQFPNYSSELNVNALELEDSALYLCASSFLSKSSYNEQFFGPGTRLTVL.

This sequence joins TRBV29-1 and TRBJ1-1, with 7 bases fitting TRBD1. Germline V gene sequence: CDR1 SQVTM, CDR2 ANQGSEA. CDR3 length: 13 residues. V dropped 7 bases and J dropped 5; count of bases not matched to a gene: 10. This chain's CDR3 is CSENRGSRTEAFF. Here the CDR3 DNA reads TGCAGCGAGAACAGGGGTAGTAGAACTGAAGCTTTCTTT.

This chain joins TRBV5-8 and TRBJ1-3, with 7 bases matching TRBD1. The CDR3 totals 14 residues. Germline V CDR1 and CDR2: SGHTS, YDEGEE. V shed 4 bases and J 4 bases; nucleotides not matched to a gene: 5. DNA of the CDR3: TGTGCCAGCAGCAAAACAGGGGTGGGAAACACCATATATTTT. Encoded protein: CASSKTGVGNTIYF.

The chain links TRBV6-6 to TRBJ2-3; D is undetermined. The germline V gene has CDR1 MNHNY and CDR2 SVGAGI (reference sequence). This CDR3 has 14 residues. Trimming pared 2 bases from V and 2 bases from J, leaving 8 bases between. CDR3 in DNA: TGTGCCAGCAGTTACGCGGAGACCACAGATACGCAGTATTTT. It encodes CASSYAETTDTQYF.

Worth noting for this clone: The junction departs from germline at one end; a sequencing error may be responsible. V is TRBV7-7 and J is TRBJ2-7; 11 positions match TRBD1. Germline values: CDR1 SSHAT, CDR2 FNYEAQ (reference sequence). This CDR3 has 16 residues. CDR3 in DNA: TGTGCTAGCAGCCCGGGCGGACAGGGGGCTCTAAACGAGCAGTACTTC. Translating it yields CASSPGGQGALNEQYF.

The chain joins TRBV19 to TRBJ1-5; TRBD1 matches at 10 bases. There are 13 residues in the CDR3. Germline CDR1 LNHDA, CDR2 SQIVND (reference sequence). With 9 bases clipped from V and 4 bases from J, the junction kept 3 bases outside the gene matches. The CDR3 sequence: CARRQGANQPQHF. The CDR3 nucleotides are TGTGCCAGGCGACAGGGGGCTAATCAGCCCCAGCATTTT.

As regards this clone: Other DNA sequences in the sample encode the same CDR3. V usage is TRBV5-1 and J usage is TRBJ2-1; 8 positions agree with TRBD2. The ends lost 4 bases at V and 0 bases at J; junction bases unmatched: 3. CDR1 SGHRS and CDR2 YFSETQ come from the germline V gene. The CDR3 is 15 residues long. The chain's CDR3 is CASSPGGSSYNEQFF. The CDR3 coding sequence is TGCGCCAGCAGCCCGGGGGGGAGCTCCTACAATGAGCAGTTCTTC.